The clone carrying this T cell receptor beta chain was observed many times. Its target is unknown. The CDR3 has 16 residues. In germline, CDR1 is SGHTA, CDR2 FQGNSA. The ends lost 6 bases at V and 5 bases at J; junction bases unmatched: 8. The data derive from a study of T cell repertoires in cytomegalovirus infection. The study, taken as a whole, reports: Pooled public TCR beta family frequency picked out CMV carriers with the relevant HLA.

Each CDR3 protein is one row after TCRdb ran MiXCR on the reads. The sample yields fewer than 250,000 distinct CDR3 sequences, approximately 13% seen once. The V and J genes are TRBV7-2 and TRBJ2-2, with 11 bases identical to TRBD1. The source of this sequence is a human donor in good health (CMV status not recorded). Some clones in this sample may be carry-over from other donors' samples. What was sequenced was PBMCs. The CDR3 DNA reads as TGTGCCAGCAGACCCCCAGGACAGGGGGCGACCGGGGAGCTGTTTTTT. Translation: CASRPPGQGATGELFF.